Listed below are T cell receptor beta chains from one sample, sequenced in a study of T cell changes during pregnancy in multiple sclerosis. Using immunoSEQ multiplex PCR, the repertoire was profiled, and TCRdb retains in-frame clones only, with some absent. Counted here are roughly 50,000 clones, around nine tenths occurring once; the ten biggest clones make up roughly 0.4%. The sequences come from CD4+ T cells from peripheral blood mononuclear cells, collected after pregnancy. The source of these receptors is a female donor with multiple sclerosis, enrolled in a pregnancy study. CDR3s include the opening cysteine and the closing phenylalanine or tryptophan. The D gene is left open where the match is weak. Part of the rows lack a size; the others show once, few, many or a class for expanded clones.

J gene	clone size	D gene	V gene	CDR3 DNA	CDR3 protein
TRBJ2-1	NA	NA	TRBV5-6	TGTGCCAGCAGCGGACTCCCAGGGGCCCTCTCCTACAATGAGCAGTTCTTC	CASSGLPGALSYNEQFF
TRBJ1-1	once	NA	TRBV19	TGTGCCAGTAGTATCTCGGGAGGGAAGGGGGCTGAAGCTTTCTTT	CASSISGGKGAEAFF
TRBJ2-5	NA	NA	TRBV5-1	TGCGCCAGCAGCTTGGGGGGGCTCCTCCAAGAGACCCAGTACTTC	CASSLGGLLQETQYF
TRBJ2-7	NA	TRBD1	TRBV14	TGTGCCAGCAGCCGGGACAGTGTCTACGAGCAGTACTTC	CASSRDSVYEQYF
TRBJ2-3	NA	NA	TRBV5-4	TGTGCCAGCAGCTTGATCGGGGCGGGGGCGGGCACAGATACGCAGTATTTT	CASSLIGAGAGTDTQYF
TRBJ1-2	NA	TRBD1	TRBV6-6	TGTGCCAGCAGCCCAACAGGGGACTATGGCTACACCTTC	CASSPTGDYGYTF
TRBJ2-7	NA	NA	TRBV18	TGTGCCAGCTCACCAAAAGGCTTGTTGGGGGCCGACGAGCAGTACTTC	CASSPKGLLGADEQYF
TRBJ1-3	once	NA	TRBV5-5	TGTGCCAGCAGCTTGGGGGGCAAGCAGGGTCGAAACACCATATATTTT	CASSLGGKQGRNTIYF
TRBJ1-5	few	NA	TRBV7-9	TGTGCCAGCAGCCTAGGACAGAGAAATCAGCCCCAGCATTTT	CASSLGQRNQPQHF
TRBJ1-2	few	NA	TRBV30	TGTGCCTCTCGAGTGGGACTAGGGGGCTACACCTTC	CASRVGLGGYTF
TRBJ1-4	NA	TRBD1	TRBV4-1	TGCGCCAGCAGCCGCCCCGGGGGACAGGGGGCGGGGTGGGAAAAACTGTTTTTT	CASSRPGGQGAGWEKLFF
TRBJ1-2	NA	TRBD1	TRBV4-1	TGCGCCAGCAGCCCCCCTTACGCCCGGGACAGGGGGCGGTCTAACTATGGCTACACCTTC	CASSPPYARDRGRSNYGYTF
TRBJ1-2	NA	NA	TRBV10-3	TGTGCCATCAGTGACCCAACGAGGCGGGGAGGCTACACCTTC	CAISDPTRRGGYTF
TRBJ2-1	NA	TRBD1	TRBV5-1	TGCGCCAGCAGCCACCGTGGGACAGCCTACAATGAGCAGTTCTTC	CASSHRGTAYNEQFF
TRBJ1-4	NA	TRBD1	TRBV30	TGTGCCTGGGGAGGGGGGATGGGGACAGGGGGTGAAAAACTGTTTTTT	CAWGGGMGTGGEKLFF
TRBJ2-1	NA	NA	TRBV19	TGTGCCAGCACCTACAGCGGGACATCCAATGAGCAGTTCTTC	CASTYSGTSNEQFF
TRBJ2-7	NA	TRBD1	TRBV5-1	TGCGCCAGCAGCTCGGCAGGGGGCTCGATCGAGCAGTACTTC	CASSSAGGSIEQYF
TRBJ1-4	NA	TRBD1	TRBV12-5	TGTGCTAGTGGTTCCCGACAGGGGCCTAATGAAAAACTGTTTTTT	CASGSRQGPNEKLFF
TRBJ1-4	NA	TRBD1	TRBV30	TGTGCTTTTGGACCGGGACAGGGGGGAGAAAAACTGTTTTTT	CAFGPGQGGEKLFF
TRBJ1-4	NA	TRBD1	TRBV2	TGTGCCAGCAGTCTAACAGGGGTTAAACTGTTTTTT	CASSLTGVKLFF
TRBJ2-1	NA	TRBD2	TRBV6-6	TGTGCCAGCAGAAGCGATTCTAGCGGGAGAAGAGATGAGCAGTTCTTC	CASRSDSSGRRDEQFF
TRBJ2-7	NA	NA	TRBV25-1	TGTGCCAGCAGTCCAGGTCAGGGGAAGGTCTACGAGCAGTACTTC	CASSPGQGKVYEQYF
TRBJ2-7	few	TRBD2	TRBV7-2	TGTGCCAGCAGTCATAGCGGGAGGCCAACCTACGAGCAGTACTTC	CASSHSGRPTYEQYF
TRBJ2-1	NA	TRBD2	TRBV13	TGTGCCAGCAGCGCCTGGACTAGCAGTGAGCAGTTCTTC	CASSAWTSSEQFF
TRBJ2-7	NA	TRBD2	TRBV27	TGTGCCAGCAGCTTAGCGGGAGGGTTCCACGAGCAGTACTTC	CASSLAGGFHEQYF
TRBJ2-7	NA	TRBD2	TRBV5-4	TGTGCCAGCAGCTTGGAACTAGCGGGGATATACGTCGAGCAGTACTTC	CASSLELAGIYVEQYF
TRBJ2-7	NA	NA	TRBV5-6	TGTGCCAGCAGAAAATATCAGGGCTACGAGCAGTACTTC	CASRKYQGYEQYF
TRBJ1-5	NA	TRBD1	TRBV28	TGTGCCAGCAGTGAATCGACAGGGATTAGCAATCAGCCCCAGCATTTT	CASSESTGISNQPQHF
TRBJ2-2	NA	TRBD2	TRBV5-3	TGTGCCAGACCCGCTAGCGGCTTCACCGGGGAGCTGTTTTTT	CARPASGFTGELFF
TRBJ1-1	NA	NA	TRBV5-8	TGTGCCAGCAGCTTAGCTGGTGAAGCTTTCTTT	CASSLAGEAFF
TRBJ1-1	NA	NA	TRBV28	TGTGCCAGCAGCTTCGTGGCAGGGTACACTGAAGCTTTCTTT	CASSFVAGYTEAFF
TRBJ1-4	NA	NA	TRBV29-1	TGCAGCGTTGATTGGCCGGGATCACCAACTAATGAAAAACTGTTTTTT	CSVDWPGSPTNEKLFF
TRBJ2-3	NA	TRBD2	TRBV10-1	TGCGCCAGTTCTGAGGTGCTAGCGGGACTAGGGGCAGATACGCAGTATTTT	CASSEVLAGLGADTQYF
TRBJ2-3	NA	NA	TRBV5-5	TGTGCCAGCAGCTTGGGGCCAGGTCGCACAGATACGCAGTATTTT	CASSLGPGRTDTQYF
TRBJ2-7	once	TRBD2	TRBV13	TGTGCCAGCAGCGTATTAGCGGGACTAGCGGGACAAAAGCAGTACTTC	CASSVLAGLAGQKQYF
TRBJ2-3	NA	TRBD2	TRBV5-1	TGCGCCAGCAGCTTGGGTCGGGCTAGCGGGGTCACAGATACGCAGTATTTT	CASSLGRASGVTDTQYF
TRBJ1-4	NA	TRBD1	TRBV19	TGTCTGACAGGGGGCAGGGAAAAACTGTTTTTT	CLTGGREKLFF
TRBJ2-4	NA	NA	TRBV30	TGTGCCTGGAGTGACCGGACAGCTCTCAAAAACATTCAGTACTTC	CAWSDRTALKNIQYF
TRBJ1-1	NA	NA	TRBV2	TGTGCCAGCAGATTTCCTAAAGCGTTTTCTGAGAACACTGAAGCTTTCTTT	CASRFPKAFSENTEAFF
TRBJ1-2	NA	NA	TRBV27	TGTGCCAGCAGTTCGTTCCGGGACATTCTCTATGGCTACACCTTC	CASSSFRDILYGYTF
TRBJ1-1	NA	NA	TRBV4-3	TGCGCCAGCAGCCGGGGACTTTTTAACACTGAAGCTTTCTTT	CASSRGLFNTEAFF
TRBJ2-1	NA	TRBD1	TRBV15	TGTGCCACCAAAGGGACAGGGGTTTACAATGAGCAGTTCTTC	CATKGTGVYNEQFF
TRBJ1-2	NA	NA	TRBV4-2	TGTGCCAGCAGCCCTTATATCTTGGTTGCAGGACAGAACTATGGCTACACCTTC	CASSPYILVAGQNYGYTF
TRBJ1-1	NA	NA	TRBV6-6	TGTGCCAGCAGTTACTCGAAACGAAGAGACACTGAAGCTTTCTTT	CASSYSKRRDTEAFF
TRBJ1-4	NA	TRBD1	TRBV19	TGTGCCAGTAGCCCTCGAGAAGGGACAGGCCATGAAAAACTGTTTTTT	CASSPREGTGHEKLFF
TRBJ2-1	NA	TRBD2	TRBV4-2	TGTGCCAGCAGCCAAGGGGTCGGCGCGGGAGGTTTAGTAGTCAATGAGCAGTTCTTC	CASSQGVGAGGLVVNEQFF